This T cell receptor (beta chain) is from a study of OX40 agonist ivuxolimab in advanced cancers. Germline V gives CDR1 SGHTA, CDR2 FQGNSA. CDR3 length equals 16 residues. The V and J ends lost 4 bases and 2 bases respectively, with 17 bases between them. Sequencing used immunoSEQ multiplex PCR; TCRdb keeps in-frame clones, though not all of them. Here the sample spans some 61,000 clones, roughly nine tenths being singletons. This sequence was found in an adult with an advanced solid tumor such as melanoma, head and neck, liver or kidney cancer. Sequenced here: CD4+ or CD8+ T cells sorted from blood, sampled in a trial of the OX40 agonist ivuxolimab. The chain links TRBV7-2 to TRBJ1-2, with a weak D call TRBD1 (6 bases). The CDR3 DNA sequence: TGTGCCAGCAGCTCTCTTAGATCTGGGGGCAACTATGGCTACACCTTC. Amino acid sequence: CASSSLRSGGNYGYTF. Combining the CDR3 with reference TRBV7-2 and TRBJ1-2 gives the whole variable domain GAGVSQSPSNKVTEKGKDVELRCDPISGHTALYWYRQSLGQGLEFLIYFQGNSAPDKSGLPSDRFSAERTGGSVSTLTIQRTQQEDSAVYLCASSSLRSGGNYGYTFGSGTRLTVV.